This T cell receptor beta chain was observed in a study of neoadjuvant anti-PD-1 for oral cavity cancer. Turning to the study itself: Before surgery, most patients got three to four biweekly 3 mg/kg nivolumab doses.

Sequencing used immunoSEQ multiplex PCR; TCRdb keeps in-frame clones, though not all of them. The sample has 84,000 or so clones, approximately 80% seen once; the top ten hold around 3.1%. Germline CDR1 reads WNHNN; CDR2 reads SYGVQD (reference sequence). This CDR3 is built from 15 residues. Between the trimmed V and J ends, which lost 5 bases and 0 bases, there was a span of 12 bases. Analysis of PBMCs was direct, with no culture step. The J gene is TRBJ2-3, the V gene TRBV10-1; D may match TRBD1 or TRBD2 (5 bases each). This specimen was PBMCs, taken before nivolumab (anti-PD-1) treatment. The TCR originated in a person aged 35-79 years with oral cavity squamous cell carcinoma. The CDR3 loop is CASSRGGFSTDTQYF. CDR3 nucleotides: TGCGCCAGCAGTCGGGGCGGATTTAGCACAGATACGCAGTATTTT.